This T cell receptor (beta chain) comes out of a study of post-analysis software for immune sequencing data. Germline V gene sequence: CDR1 DFQATT, CDR2 SNEGSKA (reference sequence). V was shortened by 6 bases and J by 5 bases, with 16 bases between the two germline ends. The CDR3 is 13 residues long. Study conclusions and caveats: Samples from one preparation batch, clustered by F measure, grouped strongly together. A few TRBV segments were significantly more frequent in patients than in controls. TRBV5-6, TRBV5-1 and TRBV20-1 were among these segments.

As concerns this clonotype: Its cognate antigen is unknown.

The authors incorporated unique molecular identifiers into the TCR beta cDNA libraries. The source material, roughly 0.85 to 10 million T cells, gave rise to 510,000 or so cDNA molecules. From the PCR reads, TCRdb called clonotypes with MiXCR, one entry per CDR3 protein. Among hundreds of thousands of distinct CDR3 sequences listed, 44% were seen once. This sequence was found in a girl aged 10-17 years with multiple sclerosis. The chain couples TRBV20-1 to TRBJ2-5, with a weak D call TRBD2 (6 bases). The sequenced sample was blood. This CDR3 is CSAGRRERETQYF. CDR3 DNA sequence: TGCAGTGCGGGGAGGAGGGAGAGGGAGACCCAGTACTTC.